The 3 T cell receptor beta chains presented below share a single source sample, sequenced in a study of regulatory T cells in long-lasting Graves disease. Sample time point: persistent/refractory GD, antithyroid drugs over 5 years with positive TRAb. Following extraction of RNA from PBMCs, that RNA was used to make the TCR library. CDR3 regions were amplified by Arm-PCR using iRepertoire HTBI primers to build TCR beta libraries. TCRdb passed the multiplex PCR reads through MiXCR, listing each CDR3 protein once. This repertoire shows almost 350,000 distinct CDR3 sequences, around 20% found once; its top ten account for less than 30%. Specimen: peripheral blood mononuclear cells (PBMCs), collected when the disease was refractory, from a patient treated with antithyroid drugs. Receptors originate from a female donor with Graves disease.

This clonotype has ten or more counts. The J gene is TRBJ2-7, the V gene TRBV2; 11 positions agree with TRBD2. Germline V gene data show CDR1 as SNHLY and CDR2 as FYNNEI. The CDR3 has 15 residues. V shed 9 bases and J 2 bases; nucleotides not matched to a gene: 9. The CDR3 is CASSGGTSGTYEQYF. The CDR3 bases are TGTGCCAGTTCGGGGGGGACTAGCGGCACCTACGAGCAGTACTTC.

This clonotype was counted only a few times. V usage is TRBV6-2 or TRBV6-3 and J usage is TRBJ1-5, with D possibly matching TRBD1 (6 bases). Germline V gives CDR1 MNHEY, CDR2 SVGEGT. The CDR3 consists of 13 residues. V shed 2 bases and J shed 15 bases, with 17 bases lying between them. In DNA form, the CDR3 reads TGTGCCAGCAGTTACCCCGCACAGGGTCCGGGGCATTTT. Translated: CASSYPAQGPGHF.

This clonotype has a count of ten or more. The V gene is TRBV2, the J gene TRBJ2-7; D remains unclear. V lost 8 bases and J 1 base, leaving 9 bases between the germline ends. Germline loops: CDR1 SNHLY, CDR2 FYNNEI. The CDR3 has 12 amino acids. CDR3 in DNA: TGTGCCAGCTTAGGTTTTTCCTACGAGCAGTACTTC. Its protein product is CASLGFSYEQYF.